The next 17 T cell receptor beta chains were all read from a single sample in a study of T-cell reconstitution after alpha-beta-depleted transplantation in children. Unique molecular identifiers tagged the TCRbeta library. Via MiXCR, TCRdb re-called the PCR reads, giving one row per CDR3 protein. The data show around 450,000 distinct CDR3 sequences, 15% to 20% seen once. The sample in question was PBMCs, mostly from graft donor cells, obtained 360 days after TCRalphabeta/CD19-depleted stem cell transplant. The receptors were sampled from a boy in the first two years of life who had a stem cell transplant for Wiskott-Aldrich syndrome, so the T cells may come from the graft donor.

The CDR3 nucleotides read TGTGCCACCAGTGATCTCTTCGAAGAGACCCAGTACTTC. It codes for CATSDLFEETQYF. The chain has TRBV24-1 and TRBJ2-5, with unresolved D. The germline V gene encodes CDR1 KGHDR and CDR2 SFDVKD. The CDR3 contains 13 residues. The ends were cut back, 3 bases at V and 3 bases at J, with 7 bases in the middle.

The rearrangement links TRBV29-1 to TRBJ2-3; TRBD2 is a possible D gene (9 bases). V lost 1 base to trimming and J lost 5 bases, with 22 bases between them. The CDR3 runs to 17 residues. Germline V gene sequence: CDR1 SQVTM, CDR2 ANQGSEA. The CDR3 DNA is TGCAGCGTTGAAGCAGGGGGCCTAGCGGGGTGGGGAGATACGCAGTATTTT. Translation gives CSVEAGGLAGWGDTQYF.

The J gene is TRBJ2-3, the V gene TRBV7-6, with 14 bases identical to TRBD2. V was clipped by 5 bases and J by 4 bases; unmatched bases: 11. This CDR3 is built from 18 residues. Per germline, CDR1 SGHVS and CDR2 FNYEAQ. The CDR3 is CASSLRTGTSGSSDTQYF. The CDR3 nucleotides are TGTGCCAGCAGCCTACGGACCGGGACTAGCGGGAGTTCAGATACGCAGTATTTT.

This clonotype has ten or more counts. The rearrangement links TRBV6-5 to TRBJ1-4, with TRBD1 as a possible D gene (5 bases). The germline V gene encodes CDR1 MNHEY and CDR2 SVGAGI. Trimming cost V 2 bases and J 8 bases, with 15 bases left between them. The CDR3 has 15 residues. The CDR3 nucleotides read TGTGCCAGCAGTTACCCAGGGAGGGGAGACGAAAAACTGTTTTTT. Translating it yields CASSYPGRGDEKLFF.

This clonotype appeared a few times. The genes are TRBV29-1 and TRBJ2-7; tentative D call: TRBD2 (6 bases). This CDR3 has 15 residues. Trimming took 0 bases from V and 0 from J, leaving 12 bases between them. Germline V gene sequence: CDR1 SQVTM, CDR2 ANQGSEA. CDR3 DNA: TGCAGCGTTGAAGAGAAGGGGAGGAGCTCCTACGAGCAGTACTTC. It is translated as CSVEEKGRSSYEQYF.

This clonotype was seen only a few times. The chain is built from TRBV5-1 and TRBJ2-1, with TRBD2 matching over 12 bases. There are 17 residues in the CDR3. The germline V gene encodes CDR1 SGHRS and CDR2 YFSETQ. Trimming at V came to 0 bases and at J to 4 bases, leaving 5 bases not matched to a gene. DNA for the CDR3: TGCGCCAGCAGCTTGGGACTAGCGGGGGCGCCTTACAATGAGCAGTTCTTC. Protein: CASSLGLAGAPYNEQFF. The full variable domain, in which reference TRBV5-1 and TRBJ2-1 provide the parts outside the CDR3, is KAGVTQTPRYLIKTRGQQVTLSCSPISGHRSVSWYQQTPGQGLQFLFEYFSETQRNKGNFPGRFSGRQFSNSRSEMNVSTLELGDSALYLCASSLGLAGAPYNEQFFGPGTRLTVL.

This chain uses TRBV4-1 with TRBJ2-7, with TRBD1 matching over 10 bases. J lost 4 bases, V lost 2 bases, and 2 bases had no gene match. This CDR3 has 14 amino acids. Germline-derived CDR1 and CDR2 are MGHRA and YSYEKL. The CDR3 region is CASSQRQGAYEQYF. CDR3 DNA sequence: TGCGCCAGCAGCCAACGACAGGGGGCATACGAGCAGTACTTC.

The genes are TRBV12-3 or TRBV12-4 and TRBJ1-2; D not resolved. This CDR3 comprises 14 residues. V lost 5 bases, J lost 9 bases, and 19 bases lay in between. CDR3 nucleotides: TGTGCCAGCAGTCCAACCCTGAGAGGCCCGAGCTACACCTTC. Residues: CASSPTLRGPSYTF.

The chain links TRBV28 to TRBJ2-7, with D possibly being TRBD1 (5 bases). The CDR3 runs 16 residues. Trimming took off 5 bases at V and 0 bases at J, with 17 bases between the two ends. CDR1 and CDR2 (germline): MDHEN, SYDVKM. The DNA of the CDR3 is TGTGCCAGCAGTCGCTACAGGAGATACTCCTCCTACGAGCAGTACTTC. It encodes CASSRYRRYSSYEQYF.

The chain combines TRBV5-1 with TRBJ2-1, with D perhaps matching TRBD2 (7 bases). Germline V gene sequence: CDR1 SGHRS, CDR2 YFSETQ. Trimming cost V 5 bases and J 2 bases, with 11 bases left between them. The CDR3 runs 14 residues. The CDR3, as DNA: TGCGCCAGCAGTAAAGGGGGGGCCTACAATGAGCAGTTCTTC. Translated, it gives CASSKGGAYNEQFF. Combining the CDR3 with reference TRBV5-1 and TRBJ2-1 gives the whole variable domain KAGVTQTPRYLIKTRGQQVTLSCSPISGHRSVSWYQQTPGQGLQFLFEYFSETQRNKGNFPGRFSGRQFSNSRSEMNVSTLELGDSALYLCASSKGGAYNEQFFGPGTRLTVL.

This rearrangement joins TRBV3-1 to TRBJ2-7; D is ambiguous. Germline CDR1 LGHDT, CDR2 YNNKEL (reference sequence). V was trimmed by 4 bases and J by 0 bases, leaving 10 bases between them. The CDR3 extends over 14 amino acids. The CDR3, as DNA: TGTGCCAGCAGCCCTCCTGCGACCTCCTACGAGCAGTACTTC. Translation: CASSPPATSYEQYF.

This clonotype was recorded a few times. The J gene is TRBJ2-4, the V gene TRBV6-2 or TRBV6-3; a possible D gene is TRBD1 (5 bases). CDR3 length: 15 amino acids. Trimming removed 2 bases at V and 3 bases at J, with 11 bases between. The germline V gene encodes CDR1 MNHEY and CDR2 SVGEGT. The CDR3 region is CASSYLGQLKNIQYF. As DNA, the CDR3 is TGTGCCAGCAGTTACCTAGGACAACTCAAAAACATTCAGTACTTC.

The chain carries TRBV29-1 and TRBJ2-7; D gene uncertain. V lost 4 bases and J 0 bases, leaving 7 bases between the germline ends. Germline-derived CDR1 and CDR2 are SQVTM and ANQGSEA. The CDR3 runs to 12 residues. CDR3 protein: CSVVQTSYEQYF. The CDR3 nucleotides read TGCAGCGTTGTCCAGACCTCCTACGAGCAGTACTTC.

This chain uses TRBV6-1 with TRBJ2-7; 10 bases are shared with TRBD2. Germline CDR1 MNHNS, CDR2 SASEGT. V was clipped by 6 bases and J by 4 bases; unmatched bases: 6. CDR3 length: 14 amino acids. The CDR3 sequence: CASRIGLAVYEQYF. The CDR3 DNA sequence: TGTGCCAGCAGAATCGGACTAGCGGTTTACGAGCAGTACTTC.

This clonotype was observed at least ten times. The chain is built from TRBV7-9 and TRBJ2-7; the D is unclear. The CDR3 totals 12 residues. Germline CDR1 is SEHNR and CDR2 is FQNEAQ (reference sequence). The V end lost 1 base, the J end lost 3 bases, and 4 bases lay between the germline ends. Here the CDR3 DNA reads TGTGCCAGCAGCTTAGGGGTCTACGAGCAGTACTTC. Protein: CASSLGVYEQYF.

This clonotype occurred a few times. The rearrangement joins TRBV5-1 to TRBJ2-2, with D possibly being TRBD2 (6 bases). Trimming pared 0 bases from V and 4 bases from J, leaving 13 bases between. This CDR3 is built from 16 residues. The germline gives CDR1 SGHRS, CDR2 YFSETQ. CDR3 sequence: CASSLVPGAFTGELFF. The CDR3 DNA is TGCGCCAGCAGCTTGGTTCCGGGAGCTTTCACCGGGGAGCTGTTTTTT.

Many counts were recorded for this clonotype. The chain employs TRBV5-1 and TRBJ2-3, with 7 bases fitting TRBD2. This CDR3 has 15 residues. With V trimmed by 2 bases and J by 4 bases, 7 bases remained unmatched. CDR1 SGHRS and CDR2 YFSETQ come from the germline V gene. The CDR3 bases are TGCGCCAGCAGCTTCAAATTGGGGGGGTCAGATACGCAGTATTTT. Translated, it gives CASSFKLGGSDTQYF. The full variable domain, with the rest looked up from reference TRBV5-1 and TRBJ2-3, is KAGVTQTPRYLIKTRGQQVTLSCSPISGHRSVSWYQQTPGQGLQFLFEYFSETQRNKGNFPGRFSGRQFSNSRSEMNVSTLELGDSALYLCASSFKLGGSDTQYFGPGTRLTVL.